This T cell receptor beta chain was captured by sequencing in a study of blood T cell repertoires in COVID-19. Study summary: Acute-phase and convalescent COVID-19 samples originated in the United States, Italy and Spain. The analysed material was cDNA or gDNA that came from T cells, B-cell-depleted T cells, or PBMCs.

The CDR3 extends over 15 amino acids. Germline lookup yields CDR1 SGHTA and CDR2 FQGNSA. J lost 4 bases, V lost 5 bases, and 8 bases had no gene match. Original methodology: For nucleated cells, counts were estimated from reference gene primer amplification. Clones were sequenced by immunoSEQ multiplex PCR, and TCRdb holds only the in-frame ones, with some missing. The DNA was the basis for D and trimming; V, J and clone size are from that table. The repertoire consists of hundreds of thousands of clones, with 82% occurring once and the leading ten covering under 2%. Sequencing was carried out using peripheral blood. The clonotype originates from a woman older than 75 with acute or convalescent COVID-19. This chain joins TRBV7-2 and TRBJ2-3; TRBD2 agrees at 8 bases. The CDR3 nucleotides are TGTGCCAGCAGCAACGGGGGGGCCCAGCCAGATACGCAGTATTTT. Its protein product is CASSNGGAQPDTQYF.